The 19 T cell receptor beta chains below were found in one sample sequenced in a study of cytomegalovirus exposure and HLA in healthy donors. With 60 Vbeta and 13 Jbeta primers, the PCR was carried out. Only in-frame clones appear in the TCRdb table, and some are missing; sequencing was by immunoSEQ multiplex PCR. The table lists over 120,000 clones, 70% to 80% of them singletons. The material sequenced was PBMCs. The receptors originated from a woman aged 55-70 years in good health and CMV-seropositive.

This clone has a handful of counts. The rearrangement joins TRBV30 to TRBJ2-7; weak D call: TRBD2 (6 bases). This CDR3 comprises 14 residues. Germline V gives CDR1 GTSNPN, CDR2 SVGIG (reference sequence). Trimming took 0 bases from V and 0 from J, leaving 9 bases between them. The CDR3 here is CAWSVAGNSYEQYF. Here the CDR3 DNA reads TGTGCCTGGAGTGTCGCGGGAAACTCCTACGAGCAGTACTTC.

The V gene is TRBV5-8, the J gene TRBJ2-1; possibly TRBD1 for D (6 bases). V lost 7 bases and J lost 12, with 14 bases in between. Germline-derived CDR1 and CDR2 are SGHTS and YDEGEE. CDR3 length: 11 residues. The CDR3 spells CASQGSLGQFF. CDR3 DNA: TGTGCCAGCCAGGGGTCGTTGGGGCAGTTCTTC.

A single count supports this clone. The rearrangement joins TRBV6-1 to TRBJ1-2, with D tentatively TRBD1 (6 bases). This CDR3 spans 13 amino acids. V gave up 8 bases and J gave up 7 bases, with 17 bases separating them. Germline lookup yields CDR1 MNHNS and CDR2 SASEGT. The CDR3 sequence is CASYYRAETGYTF. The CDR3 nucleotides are TGTGCCAGCTATTACAGGGCCGAGACTGGCTACACCTTC.

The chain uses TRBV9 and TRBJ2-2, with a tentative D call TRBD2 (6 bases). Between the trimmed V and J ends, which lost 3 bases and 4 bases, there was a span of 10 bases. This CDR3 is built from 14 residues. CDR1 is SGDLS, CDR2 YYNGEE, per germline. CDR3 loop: CASSADSGTGELFF. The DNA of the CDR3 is TGTGCCAGCAGCGCGGATAGCGGCACCGGGGAGCTGTTTTTT.

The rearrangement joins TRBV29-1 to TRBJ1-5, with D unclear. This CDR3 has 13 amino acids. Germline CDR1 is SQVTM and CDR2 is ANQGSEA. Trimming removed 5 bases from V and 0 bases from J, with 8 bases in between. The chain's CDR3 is CSVQENSNQPQHF. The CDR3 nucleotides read TGCAGCGTTCAGGAAAATAGCAATCAGCCCCAGCATTTT.

DNA for the CDR3: TGTGCCAGTAGTATAGACTCCACAACTAGCGGGCCCTACGAGCAGTACTTC. It is translated as CASSIDSTTSGPYEQYF. The chain links TRBV19 to TRBJ2-7, with TRBD2 matching 9 bases. The CDR3 is 17 amino acids. Germline CDR1 is LNHDA and CDR2 is SQIVND (reference sequence). The junction had 8 bases not matched to a gene; V was cut back by 0 bases and J by 2 bases. The whole variable domain, filled in from reference TRBV19 and TRBJ2-7, reads DGGITQSPKYLFRKEGQNVTLSCEQNLNHDAMYWYRQDPGQGLRLIYYSQIVNDFQKGDIAEGYSVSREKKESFPLTVTSAQKNPTAFYLCASSIDSTTSGPYEQYFGPGTRLTVT.

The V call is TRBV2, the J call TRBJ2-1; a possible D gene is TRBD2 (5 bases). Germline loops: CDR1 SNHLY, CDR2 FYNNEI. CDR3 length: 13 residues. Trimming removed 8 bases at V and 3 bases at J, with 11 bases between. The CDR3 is CASERLLYNEQFF. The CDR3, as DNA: TGTGCCAGCGAACGACTACTCTACAATGAGCAGTTCTTC.

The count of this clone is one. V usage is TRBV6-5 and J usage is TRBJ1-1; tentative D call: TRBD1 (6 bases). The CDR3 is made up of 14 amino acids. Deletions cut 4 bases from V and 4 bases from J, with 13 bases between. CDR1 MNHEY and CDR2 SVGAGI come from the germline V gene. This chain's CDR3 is CASSFTPRGTEAFF. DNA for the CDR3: TGTGCCAGCAGTTTTACCCCCAGGGGCACTGAAGCTTTCTTT.

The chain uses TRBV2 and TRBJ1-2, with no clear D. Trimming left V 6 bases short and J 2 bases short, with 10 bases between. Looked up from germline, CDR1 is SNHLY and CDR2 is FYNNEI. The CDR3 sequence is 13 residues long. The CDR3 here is CASRERTNYGYTF. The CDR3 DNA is TGTGCCAGCAGGGAGCGGACCAACTATGGCTACACCTTC.

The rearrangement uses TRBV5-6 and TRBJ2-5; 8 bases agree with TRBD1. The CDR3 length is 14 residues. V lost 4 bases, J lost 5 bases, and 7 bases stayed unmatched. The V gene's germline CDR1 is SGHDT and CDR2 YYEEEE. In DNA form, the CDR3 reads TGTGCCAGCAGCGGGACAGGCAGCGGGGAGACCCAGTACTTC. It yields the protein CASSGTGSGETQYF. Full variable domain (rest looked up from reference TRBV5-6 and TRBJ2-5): DAGVTQSPTHLIKTRGQQVTLRCSPKSGHDTVSWYQQALGQGPQFIFQYYEEEERQRGNFPDRFSGHQFPNYSSELNVNALLLGDSALYLCASSGTGSGETQYFGPGTRLLVL.

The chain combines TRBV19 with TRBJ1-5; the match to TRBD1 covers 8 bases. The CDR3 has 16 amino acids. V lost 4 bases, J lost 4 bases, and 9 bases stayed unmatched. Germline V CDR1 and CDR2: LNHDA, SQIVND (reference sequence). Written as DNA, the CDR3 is TGTGCCAGTAGTAATATGGCCCAGGGGGCGAATCAGCCCCAGCATTTT. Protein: CASSNMAQGANQPQHF.

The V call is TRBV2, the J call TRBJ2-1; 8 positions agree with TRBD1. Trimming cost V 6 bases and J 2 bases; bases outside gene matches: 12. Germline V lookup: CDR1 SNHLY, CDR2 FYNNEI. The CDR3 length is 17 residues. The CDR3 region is CASSWILGQDAYNEQFF. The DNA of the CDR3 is TGTGCCAGCAGCTGGATCCTGGGACAGGATGCCTACAATGAGCAGTTCTTC.

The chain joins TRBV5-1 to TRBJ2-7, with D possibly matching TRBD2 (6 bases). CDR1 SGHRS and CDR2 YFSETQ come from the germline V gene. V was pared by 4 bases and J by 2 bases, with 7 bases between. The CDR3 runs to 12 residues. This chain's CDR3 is CASSGTPYEQYF. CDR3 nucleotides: TGCGCCAGCAGCGGGACTCCCTACGAGCAGTACTTC.

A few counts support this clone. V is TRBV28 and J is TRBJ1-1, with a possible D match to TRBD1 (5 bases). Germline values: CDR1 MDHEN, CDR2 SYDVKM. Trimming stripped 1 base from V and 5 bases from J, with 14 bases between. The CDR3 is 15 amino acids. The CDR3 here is CASSLSGGGRTEAFF. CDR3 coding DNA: TGTGCCAGCAGTTTATCCGGGGGAGGGAGGACTGAAGCTTTCTTT.

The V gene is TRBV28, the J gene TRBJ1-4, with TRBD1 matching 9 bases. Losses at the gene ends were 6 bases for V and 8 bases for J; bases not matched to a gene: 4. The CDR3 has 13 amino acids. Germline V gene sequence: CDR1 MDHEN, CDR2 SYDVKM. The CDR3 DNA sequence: TGTGCCAGCAGGGGGACAGGGCCCGAAAAACTGTTTTTT. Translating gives CASRGTGPEKLFF.

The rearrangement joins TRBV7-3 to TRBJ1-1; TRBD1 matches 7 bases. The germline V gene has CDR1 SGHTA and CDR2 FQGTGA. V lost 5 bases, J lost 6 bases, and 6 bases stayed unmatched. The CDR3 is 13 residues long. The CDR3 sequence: CASSKGGLAEAFF. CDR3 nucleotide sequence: TGTGCCAGCAGCAAAGGGGGCTTGGCTGAAGCTTTCTTT.

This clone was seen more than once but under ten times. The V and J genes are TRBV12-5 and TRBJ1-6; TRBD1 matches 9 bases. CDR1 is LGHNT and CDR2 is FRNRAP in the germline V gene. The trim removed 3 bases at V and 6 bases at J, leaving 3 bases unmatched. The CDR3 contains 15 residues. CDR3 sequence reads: CASGFATGGNSPLHF. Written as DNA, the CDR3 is TGTGCTAGTGGTTTTGCGACAGGGGGTAATTCACCCCTCCACTTT. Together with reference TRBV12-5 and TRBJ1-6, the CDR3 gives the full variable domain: DARVTQTPRHKVTEMGQEVTMRCQPILGHNTVFWYRQTMMQGLELLAYFRNRAPLDDSGMPKDRFSAEMPDATLATLKIQPSEPRDSAVYFCASGFATGGNSPLHFGNGTRLTVT.

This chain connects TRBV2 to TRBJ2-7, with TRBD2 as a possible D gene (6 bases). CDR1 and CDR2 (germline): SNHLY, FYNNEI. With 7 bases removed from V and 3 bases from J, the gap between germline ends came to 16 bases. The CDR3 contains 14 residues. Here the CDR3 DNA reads TGTGCCAGCATTGCCGGGACGGGAGACTACGAGCAGTACTTC. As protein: CASIAGTGDYEQYF.

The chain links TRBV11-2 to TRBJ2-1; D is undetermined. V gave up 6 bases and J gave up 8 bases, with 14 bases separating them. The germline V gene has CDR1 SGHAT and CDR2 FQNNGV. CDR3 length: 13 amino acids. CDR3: CASRKLPRDEQFF. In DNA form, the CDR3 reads TGTGCCAGCAGAAAACTCCCCCGCGATGAGCAGTTCTTC.